These 29 T cell receptor beta chains originate from one sample sequenced in a study of T cell clonality in common variable immunodeficiency. TCRdb's copy holds only in-frame clones and misses some; the assay was immunoSEQ multiplex PCR. The data show tens of thousands of clones, with none appearing a single time. Material for sequencing was peripheral blood mononuclear cells. These receptors originate from a person aged 18-70 years in good health.

At least ten counts were recorded for this clone. The sequence runs out 3 residues before the end of the CDR3; the remainder is reconstructed from the germline J gene. The chain links TRBV2 to TRBJ2-5, with D tentatively TRBD2 (5 bases). Deletions cut 2 bases from V and 5 bases from J, with 6 bases between. CDR1 and CDR2 (germline): SNHLY, FYNNEI. This CDR3 region has 12 residues. Incomplete CDR3 DNA: TGTGCCAGCAGTGAAAGCGGTGAGACC. It yields the protein CASSESGET. The whole CDR3 region reads CASSESGETQYF. Filled out from reference TRBV2 and TRBJ2-5, the complete variable domain reads EPEVTQTPSHQVTQMGQEVILRCVPISNHLYFYWYRQILGQKVEFLVSFYNNEISEKSEIFDDQFSVERPDGSNFTLKIRSTKLEDSAMYFCASSESGETQYFGPGTRLLVL.

The sample holds many counts of this clone. The observed sequence ends 3 residues before the CDR3 terminus, with the missing tail filled in from the germline J gene. Other DNA sequences within the sample encode an identical CDR3. The V gene is TRBV29-1, the J gene TRBJ2-3; D is possibly TRBD2 (5 bases). This CDR3 comprises 13 residues. Germline CDR1 and CDR2: SQVTM and ANQGSEA. The germline V and J ends were trimmed by 5 bases and 3 bases, with 12 bases remaining between them. This CDR3 reads CSVIEGGTDTQYF. Incomplete CDR3 DNA: TGCAGCGTTATAGAAGGCGGGACAGATACG.

The sample holds many counts of this clone. The read halts 3 residues ahead of the CDR3 end, with the missing end drawn from the germline J gene. This chain links TRBV2 with TRBJ1-1; TRBD1 is a possible D gene (6 bases). Trimming pared 6 bases from V and 0 bases from J, leaving 11 bases between. CDR1 SNHLY and CDR2 FYNNEI come from the germline V gene. The CDR3 loop spans 14 amino acids. Incomplete CDR3 DNA: TGTGCCAGCAGGGTAAGGGGGATGAACACTGAA. Its translation is CASRVRGMNTE. The entire CDR3 protein reads CASRVRGMNTEAFF. Based on the CDR3 plus reference TRBV2 and TRBJ1-1, the full variable domain is EPEVTQTPSHQVTQMGQEVILRCVPISNHLYFYWYRQILGQKVEFLVSFYNNEISEKSEIFDDQFSVERPDGSNFTLKIRSTKLEDSAMYFCASRVRGMNTEAFFGQGTRLTVV.

This clone was found many times. The CDR3: CASSIEAGSQPQHF. The DNA read from the CDR3 is TGTGCCAGTAGTATAGAGGCAGGGTCCCAGCCC. This chain connects TRBV19 to TRBJ1-5, with D possibly matching TRBD1 (5 bases). The read is 3 residues too short to cover the CDR3 end, so that end is filled in from the germline J gene. The CDR3 extends over 14 amino acids. Trimming pared 0 bases from V and 7 bases from J, leaving 10 bases between. CDR1 LNHDA and CDR2 SQIVND come from the germline V gene (reference sequence).

This clone has ten or more counts. The read falls 3 residues short of the CDR3 end, and the missing part is taken from the germline J gene. This rearrangement joins TRBV23-1 to TRBJ2-3; TRBD1 agrees at 9 bases. TRBV23-1 has ORF status, its function being uncertain. The CDR3 is made up of 17 amino acids. J was trimmed by 5 bases and V by 2 bases; bases with no gene match: 11. The DNA read from the CDR3 is TGCGCCAGCAGTCAAAAGGCCGGGACAGGGTGCGGAGATACG. Protein: CASSQKAGTGCGDT. The CDR3 in full is CASSQKAGTGCGDTQYF.

Many counts were recorded for this clone. The read terminates 3 residues before the CDR3 end, so the remaining end is supplied by the germline J gene. This sequence joins TRBV2 and TRBJ2-5; TRBD2 agrees at 12 bases. V shed 3 bases and J 5 bases; nucleotides not matched to a gene: 7. The length of the CDR3 is 16 residues. Germline V gives CDR1 SNHLY, CDR2 FYNNEI. The sequenced CDR3 bases are TGTGCCAGCAGTGATGGACTAGCGGGACCTTCCGAGACC. Its translation: CASSDGLAGPSET. The whole CDR3 is CASSDGLAGPSETQYF. Complete variable domain (other parts from reference TRBV2 and TRBJ2-5): EPEVTQTPSHQVTQMGQEVILRCVPISNHLYFYWYRQILGQKVEFLVSFYNNEISEKSEIFDDQFSVERPDGSNFTLKIRSTKLEDSAMYFCASSDGLAGPSETQYFGPGTRLLVL.

This clone occurred many times. The CDR3 loop is CASSARTSGHNEQFF. CDR3 DNA (partial): TGTGCCAGCAGCGCTCGGACTAGCGGTCACAATGAG. The V and J genes are TRBV7-2 and TRBJ2-1; 10 nucleotides agree with TRBD2. The read stops 3 residues short of the end of the CDR3; the missing end is completed from the germline J gene. The CDR3 is made up of 15 amino acids. Germline values: CDR1 SGHTA, CDR2 FQGNSA. The V segment lost 5 bases and the J segment 5 bases; nucleotides outside the gene matches: 6.

This clone came up many times. The CDR3 end falls 3 residues outside the read, so it is completed with the germline J gene. This chain joins TRBV6-1 and TRBJ2-4, with D possibly TRBD1 on 5 matching bases. With 2 bases removed from V and 6 bases from J, the gap between germline ends came to 5 bases. The CDR3 runs 12 residues. CDR1 and CDR2 (germline): MNHNS, SASEGT. The CDR3 bases that were read are TGTGCCAGCAGTGAACAGGGAAACATT. This encodes CASSEQGNI. The CDR3 reads in full as CASSEQGNIQYF.

This clone was counted at least ten times. The sequenced fragment ends 3 residues before the CDR3 boundary, so the rest is inferred from the germline J gene. The chain carries TRBV7-8 and TRBJ2-1; perhaps TRBD2 as D (6 bases). Trimming stripped 2 bases from V and 7 bases from J, with 15 bases between. There are 15 residues in the CDR3. Germline V CDR1 and CDR2: SGHVS, FQNEAQ. CDR3 sequence: CASSLIYGGLNEQFF. CDR3 bases read: TGTGCCAGCAGCTTAATTTACGGAGGGCTTAATGAG.

This clone occurred many times. The read ends 3 residues before the CDR3 terminus; that terminus is restored from the germline J gene. The gene calls are TRBV5-4 and TRBJ2-5, with 10 bases aligning to TRBD2. The CDR3 length is 15 residues. Germline loops: CDR1 SGHNT, CDR2 YYREEE (reference sequence). Trimming at V came to 3 bases and at J to 4 bases, leaving 6 bases not matched to a gene. The sequenced part of the CDR3 DNA is TGTGCCAGCAGCTCCGCTAGCGGGAGTATAGAGACC. It translates to CASSSASGSIET. The full CDR3 reads CASSSASGSIETQYF.

The table lists this clone with a few counts. The CDR3 end falls 3 residues outside the read, so it is completed with the germline J gene. This chain links TRBV18 with TRBJ1-2, with 7 bases matching TRBD1. Germline CDR1 KGHSH, CDR2 LQKENI. This CDR3 comprises 19 residues. CDR3 loop: CASSHFRQGTSLAKNIYTF. CDR3 bases read: TGTGCCAGCTCACATTTTCGACAGGGAACTAGCTTAGCCAAAAACATC.

At least ten counts were recorded for this clone. With the read ending 3 residues before the CDR3 end, the germline J gene is used to fill in that end. The chain recombines TRBV6-2 or TRBV6-3 with TRBJ2-7, with D perhaps assigned TRBD1 or TRBD2 (5 bases each). Trimming took off 6 bases at V and 0 bases at J, with 18 bases between the two ends. The CDR3 sequence is 16 residues long. From germline, CDR1 is MNHEY and CDR2 SVGEGT. CDR3 sequence reads: CASRTRGAGHSYEQYF. The CDR3 bases that were read are TGTGCCAGCAGGACTCGAGGGGCTGGGCACTCCTACGAG.

This clone was recorded many times. Sequencing ends 3 residues short of the CDR3 end; the germline J gene provides the rest. The chain couples TRBV7-8 to TRBJ2-7; 8 bases are shared with TRBD1. CDR3 length equals 15 residues. The ends lost 0 bases at V and 3 bases at J; junction bases unmatched: 4. Germline V gives CDR1 SGHVS, CDR2 FQNEAQ. CDR3 DNA (partial): TGTGCCAGCAGCTTAGCGACAGGGGTTCTCTACGAG. Protein: CASSLATGVLYE. Given in full, the CDR3 is CASSLATGVLYEQYF.

Ten or more counts support this clone. The read is 3 residues too short to cover the CDR3 end, so that end is filled in from the germline J gene. This sequence joins TRBV7-2 and TRBJ2-3; 8 bases are shared with TRBD1. With V trimmed by 1 base and J by 4 bases, 4 bases remained unmatched. The germline V gene has CDR1 SGHTA and CDR2 FQGNSA. CDR3 size: 15 residues. CDR3 in amino acids: CASSLVSGGSDTQYF. CDR3 bases read: TGTGCCAGCAGCTTAGTGTCAGGGGGCTCAGATACG.

This clone was counted ten times or more. Read data end 3 residues before the CDR3 end; the end is taken from the germline J gene. The chain is built from TRBV11-3 and TRBJ1-1; 7 bases are shared with TRBD1. The CDR3 spans 14 residues. V lost 3 bases and J lost 5; bases outside the gene matches: 6. CDR1 is SGHNT and CDR2 is YENEEA in the germline V gene. The chain's CDR3 is CASSFRGRGTEAFF. Partial CDR3 DNA: TGTGCCAGCAGCTTCAGGGGGAGGGGAACTGAA.

This clone was counted ten times or more. The read halts 3 residues ahead of the CDR3 end, with the missing end drawn from the germline J gene. The chain recombines TRBV29-1 with TRBJ2-7, with TRBD2 identical over 9 bases. The CDR3 has 14 amino acids. V was pared by 5 bases and J by 1 base, with 6 bases of the junction left unmatched. Germline V gives CDR1 SQVTM, CDR2 ANQGSEA. The CDR3 bases that were read are TGCAGCGTTCGAGCGGGAGGTGTATCCTACGAG. Encoded protein: CSVRAGGVSYE. The whole CDR3 sequence is CSVRAGGVSYEQYF.

This clone has ten or more counts. Read data end 3 residues before the CDR3 end; the end is taken from the germline J gene. The rearrangement joins TRBV20-1 to TRBJ1-5; no clear D gene. The CDR3 spans 13 residues. Germline CDR1 DFQATT, CDR2 SNEGSKA (reference sequence). Trimming removed 0 bases from V and 3 bases from J, with 6 bases in between. CDR3 amino acids: CSARDPNNQPQHF. CDR3 bases read: TGCAGTGCTAGAGATCCTAACAATCAGCCC.

Comment on this clone: The CDR3 goes on 3 residues after the read ends, and that part is filled in from the germline J gene. The chain joins TRBV2 to TRBJ1-5; 11 bases fit TRBD1. J was trimmed by 8 bases and V by 4 bases; bases with no gene match: 4. The CDR3 is 14 amino acids. Germline CDR1 and CDR2: SNHLY and FYNNEI. CDR3 in amino acids: CASSVGQGVEPQHF. CDR3 DNA (partial): TGTGCCAGCAGTGTGGGACAGGGGGTTGAGCCC.

This clone was recorded many times. Coverage ceases 3 residues before the CDR3 finishes, and the germline J gene fills in the end. J is TRBJ2-5 and V is TRBV5-1; D possibly corresponds to TRBD2 (5 bases). V was trimmed by 4 bases and J by 6 bases, leaving 13 bases between them. Germline CDR1 and CDR2: SGHRS and YFSETQ. The CDR3 runs to 13 residues. CDR3 protein: CASSGDGGQTQYF. CDR3 DNA (partial): TGCGCCAGCAGCGGGGATGGCGGGCAGACC.

This clone was seen repeatedly, ten times or more. The CDR3 end lies 3 residues beyond the end of the read and is filled in from the germline J gene. The chain joins TRBV11-2 to TRBJ2-1; 7 nucleotides line up with TRBD2. V lost 5 bases and J lost 8; bases outside the gene matches: 12. The CDR3 spans 15 residues. The germline gives CDR1 SGHAT, CDR2 FQNNGV. Incomplete CDR3 DNA: TGTGCCAGCAGCACCCCCGGGGGAGGGGCGTATGAG. Its protein product is CASSTPGGGAYE. The entire CDR3 reads CASSTPGGGAYEQFF.

This clone was counted at least ten times. With the read ending 3 residues before the CDR3 end, the germline J gene is used to fill in that end. The chain combines TRBV18 with TRBJ1-4; 7 bases agree with TRBD1. CDR1 is KGHSH and CDR2 is LQKENI in the germline V gene. This CDR3 contains 18 residues. J lost 0 bases, V lost 6 bases, and 13 bases had no gene match. The covered CDR3 bases are TGTGCCAGCTCCCAGACAGGGCCCGGAACAACAACTAATGAAAAA. Protein sequence: CASSQTGPGTTTNEK. The entire CDR3 reads CASSQTGPGTTTNEKLFF.

This clone was recorded at least ten times. The sequenced CDR3 bases are TGTGCCAGCTCACATTTTCGACAGGGAACTAGCTTAGCCAAAAACATT. It codes for CASSHFRQGTSLAKNI. The CDR3 reads in full as CASSHFRQGTSLAKNIQYF. The J gene is TRBJ2-4, the V gene TRBV18; D perhaps matches TRBD1 (7 bases). The DNA ends 3 residues before the CDR3 does, and the rest of the CDR3 is filled in from the germline J gene. This CDR3 contains 19 residues. The V end was cut by 4 bases, the J end by 0 bases, with 22 bases between. Germline-derived CDR1 and CDR2 are KGHSH and LQKENI.

This clone has just a few counts. The read comes to an end 3 residues before the CDR3 does, leaving the germline J gene to fill in the end. The chain joins TRBV11-1 to TRBJ2-1; 7 bases agree with TRBD2. Germline CDR1 and CDR2: SGHAT and FQDESV (reference sequence). Trimming removed 2 bases from V and 2 bases from J; junction bases left unmatched: 3. The CDR3 spans 15 residues. The sequenced part of the CDR3 DNA is TGTGCCAGCAGCTTAAGCGGGACGACCTACAATGAG. The encoded protein is CASSLSGTTYNE. The complete CDR3 protein is CASSLSGTTYNEQFF.

This clone appeared many times. The covered CDR3 bases are TGTGCCAGCAGCTTAGTGCAGGACTCCTACAATGAG. This encodes CASSLVQDSYNE. The entire CDR3 protein reads CASSLVQDSYNEQFF. The rearrangement joins TRBV7-9 to TRBJ2-1; D remains ambiguous. The read ends 3 residues early relative to the CDR3; the germline J gene fills the gap. Trimming took 1 base from V and 0 from J, leaving 7 bases between them. This CDR3 is 15 amino acids long. The germline gives CDR1 SEHNR, CDR2 FQNEAQ (reference sequence).

This clone was recorded many times. The CDR3 end lies 3 residues beyond the end of the read and is filled in from the germline J gene. The chain has TRBV28 and TRBJ2-7; TRBD1 aligns across 10 bases. Trimming at V came to 6 bases and at J to 0 bases, leaving 14 bases not matched to a gene. This CDR3 is built from 18 residues. Looked up from germline, CDR1 is MDHEN and CDR2 is SYDVKM. Partial CDR3 DNA: TGTGCCAGCAGCACCTTTTGGGAGAGGACAGGGGGCTCCTACGAG. Protein product: CASSTFWERTGGSYE. The CDR3 in full is CASSTFWERTGGSYEQYF.

In this sample, this clone turned up many times. The CDR3 end lies 3 residues beyond the end of the read and is filled in from the germline J gene. V gene TRBV20-1 combines with J gene TRBJ1-2, with TRBD1 matching 9 bases. V dropped 6 bases and J dropped 6; count of bases not matched to a gene: 11. Germline loops: CDR1 DFQATT, CDR2 SNEGSKA (reference sequence). The CDR3 runs 14 residues. The sequenced part of the CDR3 DNA is TGCAGTGCGTTCGGGACAGGGAAGGGTAATGGC. Translated: CSAFGTGKGNG. The whole CDR3 reads CSAFGTGKGNGYTF.

In this sample, this clone turned up many times. The CDR3 loop is CASSSRQGQETQYF. The sequenced CDR3 bases are TGTGCCAGCAGCTCGCGACAGGGGCAAGAGACC. The rearrangement joins TRBV9 to TRBJ2-5; 8 bases are a match to TRBD1. The read falls 3 residues short of the CDR3 end, and the missing part is taken from the germline J gene. Germline V gives CDR1 SGDLS, CDR2 YYNGEE. The CDR3 has 14 amino acids. V trimming: 4 bases; J trimming: 2 bases; junction bases outside the gene matches: 4.

This clone was observed many times. The read is 3 residues too short to cover the CDR3 end, so that end is filled in from the germline J gene. The V call is TRBV4-1, the J call TRBJ2-3, with 8 nucleotides matching TRBD2. Unmatched junction bases numbered 10, after V lost 1 base and J lost 1 base. Germline V gives CDR1 MGHRA, CDR2 YSYEKL. This CDR3 has 18 amino acids. CDR3 DNA, as far as it was read: TGCGCCAGCAGCCAAGTTGAAGGTGGGACTAGGGGCACAGATACG. It is translated as CASSQVEGGTRGTDT. The CDR3, in full, reads CASSQVEGGTRGTDTQYF.

This clone was observed many times. The read terminates 3 residues before the CDR3 end, so the remaining end is supplied by the germline J gene. The chain employs TRBV30 and TRBJ2-3; tentatively, D is TRBD2 (6 bases). In germline, CDR1 is GTSNPN, CDR2 SVGIG (reference sequence). The V gene lost 5 bases and the J gene lost 0 bases, with 15 bases spanning the gap. The length of the CDR3 is 15 residues. The CDR3 sequence: CAWGYPGLSTDTQYF. The CDR3 DNA, read in part, is TGTGCCTGGGGTTACCCGGGACTGAGCACAGATACG.